This T cell receptor (beta chain) originates from a study of identical twins. Study-wide findings and caveats: Low generation probability was overrepresented in out-of-frame alpha sequences shared by twins. High-abundance cord blood beta clonotypes had fewer insertions; memory repertoires showed none. Among beta out-of-frame sequences, excess sharing between twins appeared weaker.

This clonotype has ten or more counts. The antigen is unknown. After template switching added a universal primer site, the resulting cDNA carried unique molecular identifiers. TCRdb itself ran the 5' RACE reads through MiXCR, one entry per CDR3 protein. The table includes about 280,000 distinct CDR3 sequences, under 9.5% detected once. This sample was also put to use in a study of yellow fever vaccine responses in identical twins.

The TCR comes from a woman under 30 in good health. Material: memory (CD45RO+) T cells sorted from blood.

CDR3 residues: CASSSSGRDTGELFF. The CDR3 DNA reads TGCGCCAGCAGCTCTAGCGGGAGGGACACCGGGGAGCTGTTTTTT. The chain is built from TRBV5-1 and TRBJ2-2; 12 bases match TRBD2. Germline loops: CDR1 SGHRS, CDR2 YFSETQ. Germline trimming cut 3 bases from V and 3 bases from J; bases unmatched to any gene: 0. The length of the CDR3 is 15 residues.